This TCR beta chain was sequenced during a study of cytomegalovirus exposure and HLA in healthy donors. Study-level findings and limits: Rarity characterized most TCR sequences, yet some public TCRs appeared in many donors. CMV antigen specificity was confirmed in vitro for three CMV-associated chains. An analysis done earlier found most TCR beta V segments productive about 90% or about 30% of the time.

For this clone: Its specificity is not known.

It was with 60 Vbeta and 13 Jbeta primers that the PCR ran. Clones were read by immunoSEQ multiplex PCR, and TCRdb kept only the in-frame ones, dropping some. The table includes some 100,000 clones, about 68% detected once. Germline CDR1 and CDR2: SQVTM and ANQGSEA. Unmatched junction bases numbered 6, after V lost 2 bases and J lost 4 bases. CDR3 length equals 14 residues. Sequences were obtained from PBMCs. This chain connects TRBV29-1 to TRBJ2-5, with 8 bases lining up with TRBD2. The receptor was isolated from a male donor in good health and CMV-seropositive. This CDR3 reads CSVELASGGETQYF. The CDR3 nucleotides are TGCAGCGTTGAATTGGCCAGCGGGGGAGAGACCCAGTACTTC. Looking up the rest from reference TRBV29-1 and TRBJ2-5 gives the full variable domain: SAVISQKPSRDICQRGTSLTIQCQVDSQVTMMFWYRQQPGQSLTLIATANQGSEATYESGFVIDKFPISRPNLTFSTLTVSNMSPEDSSIYLCSVELASGGETQYFGPGTRLLVL.